This TCR beta chain was observed in a study of T cell repertoires in breast cancer. The overall study: Samples were breast cancer tumors, lymph nodes and blood from patients, and control blood. Samples averaged approximately 500,000 sequences and about 10 reads per cell.

Study-wide results and limits: TCR overlap with tumor was 6.5% to 10% in involved nodes and approximately 1.9% in tumor-free nodes. Shared TCRs favored TRBV7, possibly from tumor recognition or primer mispriming.

This clonotype was detected only a few times. The antigen is unknown. Germline V gives CDR1 DFQATT, CDR2 SNEGSKA (reference sequence). V was trimmed by 0 bases and J by 6 bases, leaving 14 bases between them. The CDR3 loop spans 14 amino acids. The expanded emulsion RT-PCR method captured paired alpha and beta chains from CD8+ T cells. During the second nested PCR, blocking oligonucleotides suppressed genes that were not paired. TCRdb re-called the emulsion pairing reads through MiXCR, storing one row per CDR3 protein. The repertoire holds about 40,000 distinct CDR3 sequences, with less than 55% as singletons.

V gene TRBV20-1 combines with J gene TRBJ1-2; D perhaps matches TRBD1 (5 bases). The sample comprised CD8+ T cells. The clonotype comes from a pool of human donors with breast cancer or a healthy control (not recorded which). CDR3 loop: CSARDLVRADGYTF. The CDR3 coding sequence is TGCAGTGCTAGAGATCTCGTCAGGGCCGATGGCTACACCTTC.